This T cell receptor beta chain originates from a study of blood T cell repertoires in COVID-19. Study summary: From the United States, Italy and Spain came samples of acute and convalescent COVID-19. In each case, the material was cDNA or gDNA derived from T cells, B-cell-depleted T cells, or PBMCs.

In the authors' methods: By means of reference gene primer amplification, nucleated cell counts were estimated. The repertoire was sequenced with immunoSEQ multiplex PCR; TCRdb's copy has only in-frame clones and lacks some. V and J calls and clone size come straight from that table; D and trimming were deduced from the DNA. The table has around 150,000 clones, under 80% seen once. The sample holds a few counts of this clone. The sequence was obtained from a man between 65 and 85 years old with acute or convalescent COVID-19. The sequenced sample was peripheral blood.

DNA of the CDR3: TGTGCCAGCAGTAACAGGGGGCTGGTATGGGAAGCTTTCTTT. Translated: CASSNRGLVWEAFF. V is TRBV6-5 and J is TRBJ1-1; 9 nucleotides align to TRBD1. The V gene's germline CDR1 is MNHEY and CDR2 SVGAGI. There are 14 residues in the CDR3. J was trimmed by 8 bases and V by 5 bases; bases with no gene match: 9.